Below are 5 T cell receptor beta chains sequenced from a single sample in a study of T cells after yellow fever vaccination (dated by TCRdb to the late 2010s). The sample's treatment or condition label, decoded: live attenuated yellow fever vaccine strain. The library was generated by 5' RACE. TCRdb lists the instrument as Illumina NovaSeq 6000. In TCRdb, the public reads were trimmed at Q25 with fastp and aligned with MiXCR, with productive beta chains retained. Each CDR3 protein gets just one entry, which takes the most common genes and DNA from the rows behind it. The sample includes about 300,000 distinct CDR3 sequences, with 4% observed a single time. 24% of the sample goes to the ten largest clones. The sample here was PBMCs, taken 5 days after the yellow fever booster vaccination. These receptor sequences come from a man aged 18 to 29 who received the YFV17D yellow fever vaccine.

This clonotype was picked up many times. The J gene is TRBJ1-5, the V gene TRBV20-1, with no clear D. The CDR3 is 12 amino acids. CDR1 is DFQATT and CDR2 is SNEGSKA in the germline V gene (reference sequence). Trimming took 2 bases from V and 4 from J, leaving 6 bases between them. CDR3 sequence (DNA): TGCAGTGCTAGACAGGAGAATCAGCCCCAGCATTTT. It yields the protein CSARQENQPQHF.

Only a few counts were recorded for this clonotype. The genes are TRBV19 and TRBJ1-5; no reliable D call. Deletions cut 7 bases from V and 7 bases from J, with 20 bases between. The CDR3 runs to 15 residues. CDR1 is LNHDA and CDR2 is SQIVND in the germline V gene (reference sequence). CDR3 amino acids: CASTRPEGGRQPQHF. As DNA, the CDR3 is TGTGCCAGTACCCGGCCCGAGGGCGGTAGACAGCCCCAGCATTTT.

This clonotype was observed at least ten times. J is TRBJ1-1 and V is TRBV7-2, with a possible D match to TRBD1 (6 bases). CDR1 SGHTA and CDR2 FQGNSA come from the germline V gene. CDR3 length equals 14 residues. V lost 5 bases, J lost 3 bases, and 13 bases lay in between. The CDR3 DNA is TGTGCCAGCAGCCCCCAGGGGTTGGACACTGAAGCTTTCTTT. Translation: CASSPQGLDTEAFF.

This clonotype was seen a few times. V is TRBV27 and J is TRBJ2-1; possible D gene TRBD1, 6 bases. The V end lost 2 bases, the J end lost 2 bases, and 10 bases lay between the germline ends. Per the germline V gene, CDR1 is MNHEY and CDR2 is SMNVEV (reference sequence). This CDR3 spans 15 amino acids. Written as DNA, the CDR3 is TGTGCCAGCAGTTTACAACAGGGACCCTACAATGAGCAGTTCTTC. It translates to CASSLQQGPYNEQFF.

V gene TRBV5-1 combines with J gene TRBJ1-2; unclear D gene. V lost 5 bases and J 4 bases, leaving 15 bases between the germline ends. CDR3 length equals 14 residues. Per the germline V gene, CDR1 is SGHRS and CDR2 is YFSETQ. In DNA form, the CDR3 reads TGCGCCAGCAGTTCGTCGACGGCCAGCTATGGCTACACCTTC. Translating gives CASSSSTASYGYTF. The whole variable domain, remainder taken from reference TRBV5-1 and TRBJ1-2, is KAGVTQTPRYLIKTRGQQVTLSCSPISGHRSVSWYQQTPGQGLQFLFEYFSETQRNKGNFPGRFSGRQFSNSRSEMNVSTLELGDSALYLCASSSSTASYGYTFGSGTRLTVV.